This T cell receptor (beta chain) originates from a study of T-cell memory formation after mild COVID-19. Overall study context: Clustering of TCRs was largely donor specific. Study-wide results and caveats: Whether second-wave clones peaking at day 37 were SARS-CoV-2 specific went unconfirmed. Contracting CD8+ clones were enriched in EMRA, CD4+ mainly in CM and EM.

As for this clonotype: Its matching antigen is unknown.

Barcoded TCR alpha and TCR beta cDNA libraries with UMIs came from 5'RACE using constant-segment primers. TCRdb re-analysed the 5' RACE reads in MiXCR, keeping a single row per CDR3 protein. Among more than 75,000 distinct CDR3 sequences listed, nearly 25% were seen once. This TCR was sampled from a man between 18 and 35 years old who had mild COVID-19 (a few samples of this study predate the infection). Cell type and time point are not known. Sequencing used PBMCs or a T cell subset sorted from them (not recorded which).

The CDR3 DNA reads as TGTGCCAGCAGCTTGGGGGCAGGGCGGGAGACCCAGTACTTC. Protein sequence: CASSLGAGRETQYF. The chain employs TRBV5-6 and TRBJ2-5, with a tentative D call TRBD1 (5 bases). V shed 0 bases and J shed 5 bases, with 11 bases lying between them. Germline loops: CDR1 SGHDT, CDR2 YYEEEE. This CDR3 contains 14 residues.